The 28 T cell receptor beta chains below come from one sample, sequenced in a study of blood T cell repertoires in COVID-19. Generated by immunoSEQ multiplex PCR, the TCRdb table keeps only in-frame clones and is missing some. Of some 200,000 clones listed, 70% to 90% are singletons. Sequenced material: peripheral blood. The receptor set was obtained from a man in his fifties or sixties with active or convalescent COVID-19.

The CDR3 DNA sequence: TGTGCCAGCAGCTTACTAGGAACTAGCGGGGGACGCGTCCCCCAGTTCTTC. This sequence encodes CASSLLGTSGGRVPQFF. The J gene is TRBJ2-1, the V gene TRBV11-2, with 11 bases aligning to TRBD2. The CDR3 totals 17 residues. V gave up 2 bases and J gave up 13 bases; unmatched junction bases: 16. From germline, CDR1 is SGHAT and CDR2 FQNNGV.

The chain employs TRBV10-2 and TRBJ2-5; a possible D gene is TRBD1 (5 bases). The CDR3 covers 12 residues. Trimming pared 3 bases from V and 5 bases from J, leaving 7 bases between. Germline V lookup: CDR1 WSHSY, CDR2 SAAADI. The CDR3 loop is CASSDPGETQYF. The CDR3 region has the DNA TGCGCCAGCAGTGATCCAGGGGAGACCCAGTACTTC.

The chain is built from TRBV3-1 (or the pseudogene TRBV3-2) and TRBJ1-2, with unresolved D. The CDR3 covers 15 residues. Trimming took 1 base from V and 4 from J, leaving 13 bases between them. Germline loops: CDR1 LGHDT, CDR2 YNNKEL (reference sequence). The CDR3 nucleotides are TGTGCCAGCAGCCAAGGCCTCAGGAGGGTCTATGGCTACACCTTC. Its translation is CASSQGLRRVYGYTF.

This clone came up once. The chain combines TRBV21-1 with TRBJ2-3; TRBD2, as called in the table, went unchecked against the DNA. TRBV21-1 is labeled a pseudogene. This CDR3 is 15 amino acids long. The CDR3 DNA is TGTGCCAGCATCCTGGAGGTTACCGGCACAGATACGCAGTATTTT. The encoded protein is CASILEVTGTDTQYF.

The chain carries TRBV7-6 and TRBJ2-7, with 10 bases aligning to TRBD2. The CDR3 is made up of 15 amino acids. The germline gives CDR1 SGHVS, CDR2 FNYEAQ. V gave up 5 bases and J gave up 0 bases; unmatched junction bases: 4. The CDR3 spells CASSALAGASYEQYF. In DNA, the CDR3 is TGTGCCAGCAGCGCCCTAGCGGGGGCCTCCTACGAGCAGTACTTC.

Here the CDR3 reads CASTGQGAVEQFF. For the CDR3, the DNA is TGTGCCAGCACGGGACAGGGGGCAGTTGAGCAGTTCTTC. The chain recombines TRBV9 with TRBJ2-1, with 12 bases identical to TRBD1. The length of the CDR3 is 13 residues. Trimming took 6 bases from V and 9 from J; bases not matched to a gene: 4. The germline V gene encodes CDR1 SGDLS and CDR2 YYNGEE.

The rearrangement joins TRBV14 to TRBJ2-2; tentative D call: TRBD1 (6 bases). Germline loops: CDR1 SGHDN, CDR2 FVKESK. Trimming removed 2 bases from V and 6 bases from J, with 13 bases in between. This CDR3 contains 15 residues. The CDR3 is CASSQSDSKAGELFF. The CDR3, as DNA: TGTGCCAGCAGCCAATCGGACAGTAAGGCCGGGGAGCTGTTTTTT.

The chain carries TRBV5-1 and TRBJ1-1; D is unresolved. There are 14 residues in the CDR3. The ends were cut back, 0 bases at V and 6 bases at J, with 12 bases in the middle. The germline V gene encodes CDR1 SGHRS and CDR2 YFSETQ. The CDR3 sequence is CASSLGLGSPEAFF. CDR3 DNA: TGCGCCAGCAGCTTGGGTTTGGGCAGCCCTGAAGCTTTCTTT.

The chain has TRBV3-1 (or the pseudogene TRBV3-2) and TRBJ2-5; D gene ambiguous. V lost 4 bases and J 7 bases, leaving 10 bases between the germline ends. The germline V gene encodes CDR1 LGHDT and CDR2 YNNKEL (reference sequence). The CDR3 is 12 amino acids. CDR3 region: CASSPSQRTQYF. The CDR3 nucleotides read TGTGCCAGCAGCCCCTCACAAAGGACCCAGTACTTC.

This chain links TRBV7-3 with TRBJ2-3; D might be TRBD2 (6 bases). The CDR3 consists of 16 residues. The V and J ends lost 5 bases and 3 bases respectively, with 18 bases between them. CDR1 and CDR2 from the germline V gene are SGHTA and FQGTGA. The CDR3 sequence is CASSRGKAGRTDTQYF. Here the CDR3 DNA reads TGTGCCAGCAGCCGAGGGAAGGCAGGGAGGACAGATACGCAGTATTTT.

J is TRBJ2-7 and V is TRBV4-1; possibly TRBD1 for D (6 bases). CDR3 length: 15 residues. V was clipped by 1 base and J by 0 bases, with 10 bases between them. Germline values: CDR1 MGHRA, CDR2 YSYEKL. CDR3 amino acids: CASSQARGSSYEQYF. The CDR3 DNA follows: TGCGCCAGCAGCCAAGCCAGGGGTAGCTCCTACGAGCAGTACTTC.

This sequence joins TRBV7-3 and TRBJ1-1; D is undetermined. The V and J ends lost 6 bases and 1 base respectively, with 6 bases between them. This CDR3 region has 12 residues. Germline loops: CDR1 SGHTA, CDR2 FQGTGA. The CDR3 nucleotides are TGTGCCAGCAGAGACTCGAACACTGAAGCTTTCTTT. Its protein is CASRDSNTEAFF. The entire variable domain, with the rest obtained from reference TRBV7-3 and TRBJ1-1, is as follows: GAGVSQTPSNKVTEKGKYVELRCDPISGHTALYWYRQSLGQGPEFLIYFQGTGAADDSGLPNDRFFAVRPEGSVSTLKIQRTERGDSAVYLCASRDSNTEAFFGQGTRLTVV.

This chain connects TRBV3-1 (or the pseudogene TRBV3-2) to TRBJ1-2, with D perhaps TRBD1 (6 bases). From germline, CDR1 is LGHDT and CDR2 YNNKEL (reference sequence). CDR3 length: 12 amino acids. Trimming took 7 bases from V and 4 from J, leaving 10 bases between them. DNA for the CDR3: TGTGCCAGCAACGAACAGGGCTATGGCTACACCTTC. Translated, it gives CASNEQGYGYTF.

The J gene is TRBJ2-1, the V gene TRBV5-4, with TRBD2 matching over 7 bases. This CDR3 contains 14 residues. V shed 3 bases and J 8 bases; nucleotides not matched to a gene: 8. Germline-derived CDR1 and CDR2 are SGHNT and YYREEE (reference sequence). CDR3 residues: CASSSGLVRDEQFF. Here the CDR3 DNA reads TGTGCCAGCAGCTCCGGACTAGTACGGGATGAGCAGTTCTTC.

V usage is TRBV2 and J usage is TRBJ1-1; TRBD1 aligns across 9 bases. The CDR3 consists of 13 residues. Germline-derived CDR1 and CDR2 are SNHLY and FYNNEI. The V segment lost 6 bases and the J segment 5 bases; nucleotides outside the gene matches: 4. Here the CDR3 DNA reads TGTGCCAGCAGGATCGACAGGGGGACTGAAGCTTTCTTT. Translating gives CASRIDRGTEAFF.

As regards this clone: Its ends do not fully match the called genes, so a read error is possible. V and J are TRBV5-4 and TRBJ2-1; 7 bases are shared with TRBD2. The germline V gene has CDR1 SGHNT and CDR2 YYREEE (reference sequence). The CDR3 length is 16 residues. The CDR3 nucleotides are TGTGCCAGCAGTTTGGGGGGGGAAGCGCCCTACAATGAGCAGTTCTTC. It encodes CASSLGGEAPYNEQFF.

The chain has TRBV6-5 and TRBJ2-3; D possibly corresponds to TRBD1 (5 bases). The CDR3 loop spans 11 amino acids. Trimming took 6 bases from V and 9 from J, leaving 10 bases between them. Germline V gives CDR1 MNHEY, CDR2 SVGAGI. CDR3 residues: CASRGRVTQYF. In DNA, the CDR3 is TGTGCCAGCAGGGGCAGGGTGACGCAGTATTTT.

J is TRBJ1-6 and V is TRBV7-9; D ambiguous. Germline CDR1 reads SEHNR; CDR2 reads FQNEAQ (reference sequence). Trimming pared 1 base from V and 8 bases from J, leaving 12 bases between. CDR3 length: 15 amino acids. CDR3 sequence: CASSLVRPTDSPLHF. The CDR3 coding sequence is TGTGCCAGCAGCTTAGTTCGGCCAACAGATTCACCCCTCCACTTT.

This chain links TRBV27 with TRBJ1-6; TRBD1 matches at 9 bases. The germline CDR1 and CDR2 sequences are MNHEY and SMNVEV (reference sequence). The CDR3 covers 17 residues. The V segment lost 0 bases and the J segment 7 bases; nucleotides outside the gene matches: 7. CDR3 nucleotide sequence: TGTGCCAGCAGTTTATCTAGTCACAGGGGGCAAAATTCACCCCTCCACTTT. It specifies CASSLSSHRGQNSPLHF.

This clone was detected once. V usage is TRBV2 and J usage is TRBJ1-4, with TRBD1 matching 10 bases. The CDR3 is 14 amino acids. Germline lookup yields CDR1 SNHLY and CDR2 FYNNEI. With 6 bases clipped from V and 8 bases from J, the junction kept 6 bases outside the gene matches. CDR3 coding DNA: TGTGCCAGCAGCACAGACAGGGGGCGGGAAAAACTGTTTTTT. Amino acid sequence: CASSTDRGREKLFF.

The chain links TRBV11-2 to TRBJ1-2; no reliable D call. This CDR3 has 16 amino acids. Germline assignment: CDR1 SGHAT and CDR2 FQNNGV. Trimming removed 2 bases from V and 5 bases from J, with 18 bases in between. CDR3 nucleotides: TGTGCCAGCAGCTTACATATGGGCAGACCGGAATATGGCTACACCTTC. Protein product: CASSLHMGRPEYGYTF.

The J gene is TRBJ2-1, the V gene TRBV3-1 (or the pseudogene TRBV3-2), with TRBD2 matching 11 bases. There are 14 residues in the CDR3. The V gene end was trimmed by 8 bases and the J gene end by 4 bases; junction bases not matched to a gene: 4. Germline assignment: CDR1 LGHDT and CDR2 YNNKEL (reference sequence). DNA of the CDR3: TGTGCCAGCGCCGGGACTAGCGGTTACAATGAGCAGTTCTTC. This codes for CASAGTSGYNEQFF.

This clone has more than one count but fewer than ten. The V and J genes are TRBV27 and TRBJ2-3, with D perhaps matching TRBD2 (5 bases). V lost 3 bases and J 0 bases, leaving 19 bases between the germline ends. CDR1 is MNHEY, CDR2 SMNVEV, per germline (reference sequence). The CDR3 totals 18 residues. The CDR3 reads CASSFRFPAATSTDTQYF. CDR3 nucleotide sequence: TGTGCCAGCAGTTTCAGGTTCCCAGCGGCGACTAGCACAGATACGCAGTATTTT.

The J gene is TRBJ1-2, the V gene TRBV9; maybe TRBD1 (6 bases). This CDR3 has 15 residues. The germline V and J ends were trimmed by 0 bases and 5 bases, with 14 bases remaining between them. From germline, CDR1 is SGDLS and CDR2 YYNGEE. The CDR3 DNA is TGTGCCAGCAGCGTAGACGCAGGGGCAGGATATGGCTACACCTTC. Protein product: CASSVDAGAGYGYTF.

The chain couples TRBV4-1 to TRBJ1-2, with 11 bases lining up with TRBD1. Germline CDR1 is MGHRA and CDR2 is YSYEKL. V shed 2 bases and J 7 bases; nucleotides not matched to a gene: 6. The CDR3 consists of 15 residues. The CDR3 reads CASSQPGTGGFGYTF. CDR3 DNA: TGCGCCAGCAGCCAACCCGGGACAGGGGGTTTTGGCTACACCTTC.

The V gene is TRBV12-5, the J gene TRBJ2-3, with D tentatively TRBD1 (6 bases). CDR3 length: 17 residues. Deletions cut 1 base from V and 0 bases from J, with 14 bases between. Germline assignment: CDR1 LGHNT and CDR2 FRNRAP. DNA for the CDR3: TGTGCTAGTGGTTTGGACCATACGACAGGAAGCACAGATACGCAGTATTTT. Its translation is CASGLDHTTGSTDTQYF.

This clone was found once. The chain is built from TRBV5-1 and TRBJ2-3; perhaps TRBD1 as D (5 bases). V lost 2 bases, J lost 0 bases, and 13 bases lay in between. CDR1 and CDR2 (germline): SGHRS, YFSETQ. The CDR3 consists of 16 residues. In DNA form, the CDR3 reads TGCGCCAGCAGCTTCGGTGCAGGGCTAAGCACAGATACGCAGTATTTT. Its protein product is CASSFGAGLSTDTQYF.

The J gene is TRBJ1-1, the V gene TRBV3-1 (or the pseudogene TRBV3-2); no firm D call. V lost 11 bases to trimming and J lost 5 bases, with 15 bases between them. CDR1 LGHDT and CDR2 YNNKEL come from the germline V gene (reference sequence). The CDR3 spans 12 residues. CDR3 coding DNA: TGTGCCTCCGGGCGGGTCGGTACTGAAGCTTTCTTT. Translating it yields CASGRVGTEAFF.